This TCR beta chain derives from a study of blood T cells in healthy people across ages. Study-level background: Per two T cells, about one barcoded beta molecule was captured through template switching.

A J-beta primer mix and a sample-barcoded 5' primer were used in a second PCR of roughly 6 to 12 cycles. TCRdb recomputed calls from the 5' RACE reads with MiXCR, one row per CDR3 protein. The data show more than 1,400,000 distinct CDR3 sequences, with 42% seen just once and approximately 7.9% held by the top ten. The study recruited healthy Caucasian donors from Russia who were aged about 6 to 100. This clonotype was counted only a few times. Trimming cost V 6 bases and J 5 bases, with 12 bases left between them. Germline CDR1 DFQATT, CDR2 SNEGSKA (reference sequence). The CDR3 runs 12 residues. This sequence joins TRBV20-1 and TRBJ2-3; D is unclear. The sequence was obtained from a woman between 18 and 29 years old in good health. Sequenced input: blood. The CDR3 loop is CSASGLGDTQYF. The CDR3 DNA reads as TGCAGTGCATCCGGCCTTGGAGATACGCAGTATTTT.